The clone carrying this TCR beta chain was seen more than once but under ten times. The CDR3 extends over 16 amino acids. Germline V gives CDR1 MNHEY, CDR2 SVGAGI. The V end lost 7 bases, the J end lost 5 bases, and 18 bases lay between the germline ends. Unique molecular identifiers featured in how the TCRbeta library was prepared. TCRdb analysed the PCR reads with MiXCR anew, one entry per CDR3 protein. The sample contains hundreds of thousands of distinct CDR3 sequences, 8.5% to 10% of which appear only once. This entry is derived from a study of T-cell reconstitution after alpha-beta-depleted transplantation in children.

The clonotype was recovered from a human donor who donated a stem cell graft to a child with acute lymphoblastic leukemia. V gene TRBV6-5 combines with J gene TRBJ1-6; D is perhaps TRBD1 (5 bases). Material: PBMCs from the stem cell graft donor, obtained from the stem cell graft. This CDR3 reads CASTSVGGEHNSPLHF. The CDR3 region has the DNA TGTGCCAGCACTTCAGTGGGGGGGGAACATAATTCACCCCTCCACTTT.